Presented here are 9 T cell receptor beta chains from one specimen sequenced in a study of blood T cell repertoires in COVID-19. Here immunoSEQ multiplex PCR was the method, and the copy in TCRdb shows in-frame clones only, minus some. In the table there are over 85,000 clones, 85% of which are singletons. The sequenced sample was peripheral blood. The receptors were gathered from a man of 80 years or more with acute or convalescent COVID-19.

The rearrangement joins TRBV3-1 (or the pseudogene TRBV3-2) to TRBJ1-2; perhaps TRBD1 as D (5 bases). V was shortened by 8 bases and J by 3 bases, with 10 bases between the two germline ends. Germline CDR1 and CDR2: LGHDT and YNNKEL (reference sequence). The CDR3 contains 12 residues. CDR3 protein: CASGPGDYGYTF. The CDR3 nucleotides read TGTGCCAGCGGCCCGGGGGACTATGGCTACACCTTC.

This clone was observed once. The chain recombines TRBV28 with TRBJ2-7; 7 nucleotides match TRBD1. This CDR3 has 16 residues. Per the germline V gene, CDR1 is MDHEN and CDR2 is SYDVKM. V dropped 3 bases and J dropped 0; count of bases not matched to a gene: 8. The CDR3 nucleotides are TGTGCCAGCAGTTTCGTCCAGGACAGGAACTCCTACGAGCAGTACTTC. Encoded protein: CASSFVQDRNSYEQYF.

This clone was detected only a few times. The gene calls are TRBV30 and TRBJ2-3, with TRBD1 identical over 7 bases. From germline, CDR1 is GTSNPN and CDR2 SVGIG (reference sequence). The CDR3 length is 14 residues. V shed 1 base, J shed 4 bases, and the junction held 5 bases outside the gene matches. The CDR3 DNA sequence: TGTGCCTGGAGTGACGACAGGGTTTCAGATACGCAGTATTTT. This translates into CAWSDDRVSDTQYF.

The rearrangement uses TRBV18 and TRBJ1-5; 8 nucleotides line up with TRBD1. After removal of 0 bases from V and 2 bases from J, the junction contained 3 bases not matched to a gene. Germline CDR1 reads KGHSH; CDR2 reads LQKENI. The CDR3 spans 16 residues. This CDR3 is CASSPPTGVRNQPQHF. The DNA for the CDR3 is TGTGCCAGCTCACCACCGACAGGGGTTCGCAATCAGCCCCAGCATTTT.

This chain connects TRBV3-1 (or the pseudogene TRBV3-2) to TRBJ1-1; no definite D call. This CDR3 has 15 residues. Germline lookup yields CDR1 LGHDT and CDR2 YNNKEL (reference sequence). V gave up 5 bases and J gave up 2 bases, with 15 bases separating them. The CDR3 loop reads CASSYAGVRNTEAFF. CDR3 DNA sequence: TGTGCCAGCAGCTACGCCGGTGTTCGAAACACTGAAGCTTTCTTT.

This sequence joins TRBV4-3 and TRBJ1-5, with a weak D call TRBD1 (5 bases). Looked up from germline, CDR1 is LGHNA and CDR2 is YSLEER. The V end lost 0 bases, the J end lost 0 bases, and 9 bases lay between the germline ends. The CDR3 loop spans 16 amino acids. CDR3 in DNA: TGCGCCAGCAGCCAAGATAGGGGATATAGCAATCAGCCCCAGCATTTT. Residues: CASSQDRGYSNQPQHF.

V usage is TRBV7-2 and J usage is TRBJ1-5; perhaps TRBD1 as D (5 bases). V was clipped by 0 bases and J by 0 bases, with 12 bases between them. CDR1 is SGHTA, CDR2 FQGNSA, per germline. This CDR3 is built from 17 residues. CDR3 sequence reads: CASSLAGGSYSNQPQHF. As DNA, the CDR3 is TGTGCCAGCAGCTTAGCGGGGGGGTCATATAGCAATCAGCCCCAGCATTTT.

The rearrangement links TRBV9 to TRBJ1-5; weak D call: TRBD1 (5 bases). Germline CDR1 is SGDLS and CDR2 is YYNGEE. This CDR3 is 15 amino acids long. Trimming took off 3 bases at V and 5 bases at J, with 15 bases between the two ends. The CDR3 is CASSAGGREDQPQHF. The CDR3, as DNA: TGTGCCAGCAGCGCTGGGGGACGGGAGGATCAGCCCCAGCATTTT. Based on the CDR3 plus reference TRBV9 and TRBJ1-5, the full variable domain is DSGVTQTPKHLITATGQRVTLRCSPRSGDLSVYWYQQSLDQGLQFLIQYYNGEERAKGNILERFSAQQFPDLHSELNLSSLELGDSALYFCASSAGGREDQPQHFGDGTRLSIL.

This clone was picked up a small number of times. V gene TRBV5-4 combines with J gene TRBJ1-4; D not certain. CDR1 is SGHNT and CDR2 is YYREEE in the germline V gene (reference sequence). This CDR3 region has 16 residues. Trimming took off 0 bases at V and 2 bases at J, with 11 bases between the two ends. The DNA of the CDR3 is TGTGCCAGCAGCTTGGGTTTGGCTGGTACTAATGAAAAACTGTTTTTT. This encodes CASSLGLAGTNEKLFF.